The clone carrying this T cell receptor (beta chain) was picked up one time. No antigen is known for it. This entry belongs to a study of T cell responses to AZD1222 COVID-19 vaccine. Study results and caveats: Elevations in Spike-specific TCR breadth and depth followed administration of two AZD1222 doses. White British ancestry dominated among donors, who included more females, and clonal diversity was possibly underestimated. Repertoire sampling was restricted to post-peak T cell response timepoints. Only a handful of individuals given AZD1222 were seropositive at baseline.

Trimming took 10 bases from V and 3 from J, leaving 18 bases between them. Looked up from germline, CDR1 is MDHEN and CDR2 is SYDVKM. This CDR3 has 14 amino acids. TCRdb's table, derived via immunoSEQ multiplex PCR, lists solely in-frame clones and lacks some. Seen here are about 150,000 clones, 92% observed once, and the top ten hold more than 3%. The chain recombines TRBV28 with TRBJ1-2; D not certain. This TCR came from an adult who received the AZD1222 COVID-19 vaccine. This material consisted of peripheral blood, taken 28 days after the second AZD1222 dose. CDR3 sequence: CATLGRRIDYGYTF. CDR3 DNA: TGTGCCACCTTAGGACGGAGGATTGACTATGGCTACACCTTC.